This record looks at one T cell receptor beta chain sequence and its context. This entry comes from a study of blood T cells in healthy people across ages. Background on the study: About one barcoded TCR beta cDNA was captured per two T cells.

The junction had 13 bases not matched to a gene; V was cut back by 8 bases and J by 7 bases. The CDR3 sequence is 15 residues long. For the second PCR, which ran for 7 to 11 cycles, a sample-barcoded 5' primer and a J-beta primer mix were used. TCRdb recomputed calls from the 5' RACE reads with MiXCR, one row per CDR3 protein. The sample carries 800,000 to 1,300,000 distinct CDR3 sequences, less than 25% recorded once. The same sample was also used in a study of T cells of mothers and their children.

The chain links TRBV12-3 or TRBV12-4 to TRBJ2-1; TRBD2 matches 8 bases. Sequencing was done on a sample of blood. The sequence came from a girl under 10 years old in good health. DNA of the CDR3: TGTGCCAGCTGGAGGGAGGCGGGGGGCATGAATGAGCAGTTCTTC. The encoded protein is CASWREAGGMNEQFF.